One and the same sample provided the 18 T cell receptor beta chains below, sequenced in a study of T cell responses to AZD1222 COVID-19 vaccine. The table came from immunoSEQ multiplex PCR; TCRdb's copy has only in-frame clones and leaves some out. Of about 140,000 clones in the sample, around 90% were seen once. The sequencing here drew on peripheral blood, taken on day 0 of AZD1222 vaccination. The receptors shown here come from an adult in good health.

This chain links TRBV3-1 (or the pseudogene TRBV3-2) with TRBJ2-7, with D possibly TRBD1 on 6 matching bases. The CDR3 runs to 16 residues. From germline, CDR1 is LGHDT and CDR2 YNNKEL (reference sequence). Between the trimmed V and J ends, which lost 3 bases and 2 bases, there was a span of 17 bases. CDR3 sequence: CASSQALRGGPYEQYF. The CDR3 DNA follows: TGTGCCAGCAGCCAGGCTCTACGTGGGGGCCCCTACGAGCAGTACTTC.

V gene TRBV5-6 combines with J gene TRBJ1-5, with 8 nucleotides matching TRBD1. V was pared by 4 bases and J by 5 bases, with 11 bases of the junction left unmatched. From germline, CDR1 is SGHDT and CDR2 YYEEEE. CDR3 size: 16 residues. Written as DNA, the CDR3 is TGTGCCAGCAGCATTATTTCAGGGGGCTCCGATCAGCCCCAGCATTTT. It is translated as CASSIISGGSDQPQHF. Together with reference TRBV5-6 and TRBJ1-5, the CDR3 gives the full variable domain: DAGVTQSPTHLIKTRGQQVTLRCSPKSGHDTVSWYQQALGQGPQFIFQYYEEEERQRGNFPDRFSGHQFPNYSSELNVNALLLGDSALYLCASSIISGGSDQPQHFGDGTRLSIL.

In its sample, this clone was seen a few times. This sequence joins TRBV2 and TRBJ2-7, with TRBD1 matching over 7 bases. The CDR3 consists of 16 residues. V trimming: 6 bases; J trimming: 0 bases; junction bases outside the gene matches: 11. Germline V gives CDR1 SNHLY, CDR2 FYNNEI. This CDR3 reads CASRDTPGTDSYEQYF. The CDR3 region has the DNA TGTGCCAGCAGGGACACTCCCGGGACAGACTCCTACGAGCAGTACTTC.

The V gene is TRBV27, the J gene TRBJ1-5; no clear D. V lost 5 bases to trimming and J lost 3 bases, with 11 bases between them. Germline V CDR1 and CDR2: MNHEY, SMNVEV (reference sequence). This CDR3 region has 14 residues. The CDR3 DNA reads as TGTGCCAGCAGTCCCCGGGAGTACAATCAGCCCCAGCATTTT. Translation: CASSPREYNQPQHF.

The chain couples TRBV30 to TRBJ1-5; a possible D gene is TRBD1 (5 bases). This CDR3 has 13 residues. Germline CDR1 and CDR2: GTSNPN and SVGIG (reference sequence). The germline V and J ends were trimmed by 5 bases and 3 bases, with 11 bases remaining between them. The CDR3 DNA follows: TGTGCCTGGGGGAAGGGGTTCAATCAGCCCCAGCATTTT. This translates into CAWGKGFNQPQHF.

The rearrangement links TRBV20-1 to TRBJ2-7; D ambiguous. V gave up 3 bases and J gave up 2 bases, with 8 bases separating them. The CDR3 runs to 12 residues. Germline values: CDR1 DFQATT, CDR2 SNEGSKA (reference sequence). The CDR3 nucleotides read TGCAGTGCTAGTTTTTTAACCTACGAGCAGTACTTC. It yields the protein CSASFLTYEQYF.

The chain uses TRBV27 and TRBJ1-6, with 7 bases that match TRBD1. The V gene's germline CDR1 is MNHEY and CDR2 SMNVEV (reference sequence). V trimming: 6 bases; J trimming: 13 bases; junction bases outside the gene matches: 3. CDR3 length equals 11 residues. This CDR3 is CASRNRGPLHF. The CDR3, as DNA: TGTGCCAGCAGAAACAGGGGTCCCCTCCACTTT.

This chain uses TRBV4-2 with TRBJ2-1, with 10 bases aligning to TRBD1. The germline V gene encodes CDR1 LGHNA and CDR2 YNFKEQ. V shed 4 bases and J 6 bases; nucleotides not matched to a gene: 9. The CDR3 has 16 amino acids. CDR3 amino acids: CASSPRDRGTGNEQFF. CDR3 nucleotides: TGTGCCAGCAGCCCCAGGGACAGGGGAACGGGCAATGAGCAGTTCTTC.

The rearrangement uses TRBV25-1 and TRBJ2-7; 7 positions match TRBD2. From germline, CDR1 is MGHDK and CDR2 SYGVNS. J lost 2 bases, V lost 2 bases, and 3 bases had no gene match. This CDR3 spans 14 amino acids. The chain's CDR3 is CASSETGGAYEQYF. CDR3 coding DNA: TGTGCCAGCAGTGAAACGGGAGGCGCCTACGAGCAGTACTTC.

The chain has TRBV5-6 and TRBJ1-2; TRBD1 agrees at 7 bases. The germline V gene has CDR1 SGHDT and CDR2 YYEEEE. This CDR3 spans 15 amino acids. Trimming at V came to 4 bases and at J to 8 bases, leaving 14 bases not matched to a gene. In nucleotides, the CDR3 is TGTGCCAGCAGCGAAGCCTTGAGGGGGCTGGAAGGCTACACCTTC. Amino acid sequence: CASSEALRGLEGYTF.

The V gene is TRBV28, the J gene TRBJ1-2, with TRBD1 as a possible D gene (6 bases). The V gene lost 3 bases and the J gene lost 7 bases, with 12 bases spanning the gap. The CDR3 length is 13 residues. From germline, CDR1 is MDHEN and CDR2 SYDVKM. CDR3 protein: CASSFSGAPGYTF. The CDR3 DNA reads TGTGCCAGCAGTTTCTCGGGGGCGCCTGGCTACACCTTC.

V and J are TRBV28 and TRBJ1-5; TRBD1 agrees at 7 bases. The CDR3 loop spans 14 amino acids. The V gene end was trimmed by 8 bases and the J gene end by 1 base; junction bases not matched to a gene: 5. CDR1 and CDR2 from the germline V gene are MDHEN and SYDVKM. In nucleotides, the CDR3 is TGTGCCAGCCAGACAGGGTACAGCAATCAGCCCCAGCATTTT. This sequence encodes CASQTGYSNQPQHF. Filled out from reference TRBV28 and TRBJ1-5, the complete variable domain reads DVKVTQSSRYLVKRTGEKVFLECVQDMDHENMFWYRQDPGLGLRLIYFSYDVKMKEKGDIPEGYSVSREKKERFSLILESASTNQTSMYLCASQTGYSNQPQHFGDGTRLSIL.

The rearrangement links TRBV19 to TRBJ2-7; perhaps TRBD2 as D (6 bases). This CDR3 has 14 amino acids. Trimming stripped 6 bases from V and 2 bases from J, with 14 bases between. CDR1 is LNHDA and CDR2 is SQIVND in the germline V gene (reference sequence). CDR3 residues: CASREGYPPYEQYF. The CDR3 DNA sequence: TGTGCCAGTAGGGAGGGGTACCCCCCCTACGAGCAGTACTTC.

This chain connects TRBV5-5 to TRBJ1-2; D uncertain. Trimming took 3 bases from V and 4 from J, leaving 7 bases between them. Looked up from germline, CDR1 is SGHKS and CDR2 is YYEKEE (reference sequence). The CDR3 is 12 amino acids. The CDR3 is CASSSSGYGYTF. CDR3 in DNA: TGTGCCAGCAGCTCCTCTGGCTATGGCTACACCTTC.

V is TRBV7-8 and J is TRBJ2-5, with 8 bases matching TRBD2. Per the germline V gene, CDR1 is SGHVS and CDR2 is FQNEAQ. Trimming took 3 bases from V and 1 from J; bases not matched to a gene: 4. The CDR3 sequence is 15 residues long. CDR3 residues: CASSFGAGGQETQYF. The CDR3 coding sequence is TGTGCCAGCAGCTTCGGGGCGGGAGGCCAAGAGACCCAGTACTTC.

The J gene is TRBJ2-7, the V gene TRBV11-3, with 7 bases that match TRBD2. The CDR3 consists of 18 residues. Per the germline V gene, CDR1 is SGHNT and CDR2 is YENEEA. V lost 1 base to trimming and J lost 6 bases; unmatched junction nucleotides: 18. The CDR3 coding sequence is TGTGCCAGCAGCTTAGGCCCTGGCGAGGGAGGGGCCTTAGGCGAGCAGTACTTC. This sequence encodes CASSLGPGEGGALGEQYF.

V usage is TRBV19 and J usage is TRBJ1-5; D not certain. The germline V and J ends were trimmed by 6 bases and 0 bases, with 9 bases remaining between them. The CDR3 is 14 residues long. Germline V gene lookup returns CDR1 LNHDA and CDR2 SQIVND (reference sequence). The CDR3 region has the DNA TGTGCCAGTAGGGGCGACCTTAGCAATCAGCCCCAGCATTTT. Protein product: CASRGDLSNQPQHF.

In its sample, this clone was seen once. The V gene is TRBV3-1 (or the pseudogene TRBV3-2), the J gene TRBJ2-3, with D maybe TRBD1 (6 bases). Germline-derived CDR1 and CDR2 are LGHDT and YNNKEL (reference sequence). Trimming stripped 1 base from V and 3 bases from J, with 11 bases between. CDR3 length: 15 amino acids. CDR3 DNA sequence: TGTGCCAGCAGCCAAGGGACCAGGGGTACAGATACGCAGTATTTT. This codes for CASSQGTRGTDTQYF.